Listed below are T cell receptor beta chains from one sample, sequenced in a study of T cell repertoires in cytomegalovirus infection. TCRdb redid the calling of the reads with MiXCR, one entry per CDR3 protein. There are 200,000 to 300,000 distinct CDR3 sequences in the sample; roughly 6.5% occur only once, and under 7.5% lies in the top ten. Sequenced input: PBMCs. The receptors derive from a human donor in good health (CMV status not recorded). Some clones in this sample may be carry-over from other donors' samples. The CDR3 runs from the conserved cysteine through the conserved F or W. The D gene is left open where the match is weak. Only part of the rows carry a size: once, few, many, or a class if the clone is expanded.

D	size	V	length	J	DNA	CDR3
NA	many	TRBV29-1	13	TRBJ1-5	TGCAGCGTTGAAGTAGGGGGAAATCAGCCCCAGCATTTT	CSVEVGGNQPQHF
NA	many	TRBV29-1	12	TRBJ2-7	TGCAGCGTTGAAGACAGGGGCAACGAGCAGTACTTC	CSVEDRGNEQYF
TRBD1	many	TRBV6-1	15	TRBJ1-1	TGTGCCAGCAGTGCATCATCGACAGGGGGTATTGAAGCTTTCTTT	CASSASSTGGIEAFF
TRBD1	many	TRBV28	12	TRBJ1-1	TGTGCCAGCAGCCGAAGGGGGCTGGGAGCTTTCTTT	CASSRRGLGAFF
NA	many	TRBV7-9	14	TRBJ2-1	TGTGCCAGCAGCTCCTATCCCGGGTACAATGAGCAGTTCTTC	CASSSYPGYNEQFF
NA	many	TRBV28	15	TRBJ1-2	TGTGCCGCTACCCCCGGGACTACAGAAAACTATGGCTACACCTTC	CAATPGTTENYGYTF
NA	many	TRBV6-2/TRBV6-3	14	TRBJ2-7	TGTGCCAGCAGCCGGACGGCGGTCTCCTACGAGCAGTACTTC	CASSRTAVSYEQYF
TRBD1	many	TRBV20-1	10	TRBJ2-1	TGCAGTGCCCGGACAGGGGAGCAGTTCTTC	CSARTGEQFF
TRBD1	NA	TRBV20-1	15	TRBJ1-1	TGCAGTGCATCCGACAGGGTACTAATGAACACTGAAGCTTTCTTT	CSASDRVLMNTEAFF
NA	NA	TRBV9	13	TRBJ2-1	TGTGCCAGCAGCGTAGACCTGTCCAATGAGCAGTTCTTC	CASSVDLSNEQFF
NA	many	TRBV7-2	13	TRBJ1-2	TGTGCCAGCAGCTTGATGGTGCAGGACCAGTACACCTTC	CASSLMVQDQYTF
NA	NA	TRBV20-1	13	TRBJ2-1	TGCAGTGCTAGAGGCTCTAGCGATCGTGAGCAGTTCTTC	CSARGSSDREQFF
TRBD1	many	TRBV7-8	15	TRBJ1-4	TGTGCCAGCAGCTTAGCGAGGGGGCATGGTGAAAAACTGTTTTTT	CASSLARGHGEKLFF
TRBD1	NA	TRBV2	14	TRBJ1-1	TGTGCCAGCAGTGAAAAGGGGGCGGTCACTGAAGCTTTCTTT	CASSEKGAVTEAFF
TRBD1	many	TRBV20-1	15	TRBJ1-5	TGCAGTGCTAGAACCGGGACAGGGGGCAATCAGCCCCAGCATTTT	CSARTGTGGNQPQHF
NA	many	TRBV11-2	13	TRBJ2-7	TGTGCCAGCAGCCTCGCATATGTCCACGAGCAGTACTTC	CASSLAYVHEQYF
TRBD1	many	TRBV11-2	15	TRBJ2-7	TGTGCCAGCAGCGGTATGTCCGGGACAGCCTACGAGCAGTACTTC	CASSGMSGTAYEQYF
TRBD1	many	TRBV2	15	TRBJ2-5	TGTGCCAGCAGTCAGGACAGGGTGACCCAAGAGACCCAGTACTTC	CASSQDRVTQETQYF
NA	many	TRBV6-2/TRBV6-3	14	TRBJ2-7	TGTGCCAGCACCCCTCGGGGGACCCCATACGAGCAGTACTTC	CASTPRGTPYEQYF
NA	few	TRBV30	15	TRBJ1-2	TGTGCCTGGAGTGACGATCATTCAGGGGAGGATGGCTACACCTTC	CAWSDDHSGEDGYTF
NA	few	TRBV29-1	14	TRBJ2-7	TGCAGCGTTGAAGAGGGGGGGGCTGGGAACGAGCAGTACTTC	CSVEEGGAGNEQYF
TRBD1	many	TRBV6-6	16	TRBJ2-7	TGTGCCAGCACCCTATTACGGACAGGGAGAATCCACGAGCAGTACTTC	CASTLLRTGRIHEQYF
NA	many	TRBV4-1	18	TRBJ2-5	TGCGCCAGCAGCCAAGATCTTGGGGGGGGCGCCTCTTTAGAGACCCAGTACTTC	CASSQDLGGGASLETQYF
TRBD1	many	TRBV18	14	TRBJ1-2	TGTGCCAGCTCACCGGGGGACAGGGCGAATGGCTACACCTTC	CASSPGDRANGYTF
NA	many	TRBV12-3/TRBV12-4	14	TRBJ2-3	TGTGCCAGCAGTTCCTCGGGGGTCACAGATACGCAGTATTTT	CASSSSGVTDTQYF
TRBD2	many	TRBV18	14	TRBJ2-5	TGTGCCAGCTCACCAAGGACTAGCGTTGAGACCCAGTACTTC	CASSPRTSVETQYF
NA	many	TRBV6-1	14	TRBJ2-5	TGTGCCAGCACTAAAACGGGGGTTCAGGAGACCCAGTACTTC	CASTKTGVQETQYF
NA	many	TRBV7-2	15	TRBJ2-1	TGTGCCAGCAGCTTAGCCAGGGCGGCCTACAATGAGCAGTTCTTC	CASSLARAAYNEQFF
NA	many	TRBV7-2	13	TRBJ1-1	TGTGCCAGCAGCTTAAACAGGGAAACTGAAGCTTTCTTT	CASSLNRETEAFF
NA	many	TRBV27	16	TRBJ2-2	TGTGCCAGCAGTTGGGTACGTCAGGCGGGCACCGGGGAGCTGTTTTTT	CASSWVRQAGTGELFF
NA	many	TRBV6-2/TRBV6-3	12	TRBJ1-5	TGTGCCAGCAGTCAGATTCCGGAGCCCCAGCATTTT	CASSQIPEPQHF
NA	many	TRBV11-2	14	TRBJ1-1	TGTGCCAGCAGCCTGTCACAGGGTGGGGAAGAAGCTTTCTTT	CASSLSQGGEEAFF
NA	few	TRBV28	12	TRBJ2-6	TGTGCCAGCGGCACTGGGGCCAACGTCCTGACTTTC	CASGTGANVLTF
NA	NA	TRBV29-1	13	TRBJ2-3	TGCAGCGTTTCTGGGTTAGGCACAGATACGCAGTATTTT	CSVSGLGTDTQYF
TRBD1	many	TRBV20-1	14	TRBJ1-2	TGCAGTGCCGCCAGGACAGGGGTTAGCTATGGCTACACCTTC	CSAARTGVSYGYTF
TRBD1	many	TRBV10-3	14	TRBJ2-2	TGTGCCATTAGGACAGGGGGCAACACCGGGGAGCTGTTTTTT	CAIRTGGNTGELFF
NA	few	TRBV20-1	13	TRBJ1-1	TGCAGTGCTACTGGGTTTATAGACGGTGAAGCTTTCTTT	CSATGFIDGEAFF
NA	many	TRBV25-1	15	TRBJ1-1	TGTGCCAGCAGTGAGTTGAGGGGAGTGGTCACTGAAGCTTTCTTT	CASSELRGVVTEAFF
NA	many	TRBV20-1	15	TRBJ2-6	TGCAGTGCTAGGTGGGGCAACTCTGGGGCCAACGTCCTGACTTTC	CSARWGNSGANVLTF
TRBD2	many	TRBV20-1	14	TRBJ2-7	TGCAGTGCTAGAGAAGGGACTAGCGACTACGAGCAGTACTTC	CSAREGTSDYEQYF
NA	many	TRBV28	12	TRBJ1-2	TGTGCCAGCAGTGCCCTGACTTATGGCTACACCTTC	CASSALTYGYTF
NA	many	TRBV20-1	17	TRBJ1-5	TGCAGTGATATACCTTGGGGACACTCTCATAGCAATCAGCCCCAGCATTTT	CSDIPWGHSHSNQPQHF
TRBD1	many	TRBV7-8	14	TRBJ1-1	TGTGCCAGCAGCTGGACAGGGTTGGGACATGAAGCTTTCTTT	CASSWTGLGHEAFF
NA	NA	TRBV11-3	14	TRBJ2-3	TGTGCCAGCAGCCTCCGATCCAGCACAGATACGCAGTATTTT	CASSLRSSTDTQYF
NA	many	TRBV19	13	TRBJ2-7	TGTGCCAGTAGTATCGGGAGCCGATCCGAGCAGTACTTC	CASSIGSRSEQYF
NA	NA	TRBV9	13	TRBJ2-1	TGTGCCAGCAGCGCATCTGGTAGGCGGGAGCAGTTCTTC	CASSASGRREQFF
TRBD1	many	TRBV7-3	16	TRBJ1-1	TGTGCCAGCAGCTTAAGGGGGACAGGTTCTCTGAGGGGAGCTTTCTTT	CASSLRGTGSLRGAFF
NA	many	TRBV7-2	14	TRBJ2-2	TGTGCCAGCAGCGTAAAGGGGCCCACCGGGGAGCTGTTTTTT	CASSVKGPTGELFF
NA	many	TRBV28	16	TRBJ2-3	TGTGCCAGCAGTTTATTCGGCGGGGTGAACACAGATACGCAGTATTTT	CASSLFGGVNTDTQYF
TRBD1	once	TRBV7-2	13	TRBJ2-3	TGTGCCAGCAGCTTTCGACAGGGACCCACGCAGTATTTT	CASSFRQGPTQYF
NA	few	TRBV7-3	14	TRBJ2-2	TGTGCCAGCAGCCCAACCGCGGGACCGCGGGAGCTGTTTTTT	CASSPTAGPRELFF